These 17 T cell receptor beta chains were all obtained from the same sample, sequenced in a study of PD-1 blockade in classical Hodgkin lymphoma. Profiled with immunoSEQ multiplex PCR; TCRdb holds only in-frame clones, not every one. The profile shows 40,000 to 55,000 clones, 78% of them singletons. Regarding time point: cycle 4 day 1 (C4D1), after less than 7 weeks of nivolumab. With no exception, relapse followed autologous stem cell transplantation in all patients, and brentuximab vedotin exposure varied. The source material was peripheral blood mononuclear cells (PBMCs), sampled before the fourth cycle of nivolumab. The receptors were gathered from a human donor with classical Hodgkin lymphoma.

The genes are TRBV4-3 and TRBJ1-5; D not certain. CDR3 length equals 13 residues. Trimming cost V 2 bases and J 6 bases, with 8 bases left between them. CDR1 LGHNA and CDR2 YSLEER come from the germline V gene. In nucleotides, the CDR3 is TGCGCCAGCAGCCAAAGTCTAGCTCAGCCCCAGCATTTT. Protein product: CASSQSLAQPQHF.

The chain recombines TRBV11-2 with TRBJ2-5, with TRBD1 identical over 10 bases. Unmatched junction bases numbered 14, after V lost 6 bases and J lost 4 bases. The CDR3 runs to 17 residues. The germline CDR1 and CDR2 sequences are SGHAT and FQNNGV. The DNA for the CDR3 is TGTGCCAGCAGATCCTTTACCGGGACAGGGGTTGTAGAGACCCAGTACTTC. Its translation is CASRSFTGTGVVETQYF. Full variable domain (missing parts from reference TRBV11-2 and TRBJ2-5): EAGVAQSPRYKIIEKRQSVAFWCNPISGHATLYWYQQILGQGPKLLIQFQNNGVVDDSQLPKDRFSAERLKGVDSTLKIQPAKLEDSAVYLCASRSFTGTGVVETQYFGPGTRLLVL.

Here the CDR3 reads CAISESETGQVYGYTF. The CDR3 DNA sequence: TGTGCCATCAGTGAGTCGGAAACGGGACAGGTCTATGGCTACACCTTC. The chain joins TRBV10-3 to TRBJ1-2, with 8 positions matching TRBD1. Looked up from germline, CDR1 is ENHRY and CDR2 is SYGVKD. CDR3 length: 16 residues. Losses at the gene ends were 0 bases for V and 4 bases for J; bases not matched to a gene: 7.

The V gene is TRBV18, the J gene TRBJ1-3; the D is unclear. CDR3 size: 13 residues. V was pared by 3 bases and J by 4 bases, with 7 bases between. Germline CDR1 and CDR2: KGHSH and LQKENI. Here the CDR3 DNA reads TGTGCCAGCTCACCGAGGCAGGGAAACACCATATATTTT. Translated: CASSPRQGNTIYF.

The chain is built from TRBV4-3 and TRBJ2-5; tentatively, D is TRBD2 (5 bases). Looked up from germline, CDR1 is LGHNA and CDR2 is YSLEER. This CDR3 has 15 amino acids. The V and J ends lost 1 base and 4 bases respectively, with 13 bases between them. This chain's CDR3 is CASSQGLGVGETQYF. CDR3 nucleotide sequence: TGCGCCAGCAGCCAAGGGCTCGGGGTGGGAGAGACCCAGTACTTC.

The chain is built from TRBV7-3 and TRBJ2-1; the match to TRBD2 covers 11 bases. Trimming took 3 bases from V and 3 from J; bases not matched to a gene: 1. The CDR3 loop spans 15 amino acids. CDR1 and CDR2 from the germline V gene are SGHTA and FQGTGA. The CDR3 DNA follows: TGTGCCAGCAGCTTGACTAGCGGGGACTACAATGAGCAGTTCTTC. Its translation: CASSLTSGDYNEQFF.

This sequence joins TRBV4-2 and TRBJ2-3; 8 bases fit TRBD2. Germline trimming cut 4 bases from V and 4 bases from J; bases unmatched to any gene: 16. CDR3 length: 18 residues. The germline gives CDR1 LGHNA, CDR2 YNFKEQ. CDR3 residues: CASSLYNTGRDRADTQYF. CDR3 DNA sequence: TGTGCCAGCAGCCTCTATAATACCGGGAGGGATAGAGCAGATACGCAGTATTTT.

The chain couples TRBV5-5 to TRBJ2-5; weak D call: TRBD1 (5 bases). Germline CDR1 reads SGHKS; CDR2 reads YYEKEE (reference sequence). V dropped 7 bases and J dropped 2 bases, with 12 bases sitting between them. The CDR3 is 13 residues long. The CDR3 is CASGPGNQETQYF. CDR3 DNA: TGTGCCAGCGGGCCAGGGAATCAAGAGACCCAGTACTTC.

Turning to this clone: Other DNA sequences in the same sample also yield this CDR3. The chain links TRBV7-2 to TRBJ2-5; D is possibly TRBD1 (6 bases). V dropped 3 bases and J dropped 1 base, with 9 bases sitting between them. The CDR3 runs to 14 residues. Looked up from germline, CDR1 is SGHTA and CDR2 is FQGNSA. DNA of the CDR3: TGTGCCAGCAGCTTGCAGGGGTTCCAAGAGACCCAGTACTTC. The encoded protein is CASSLQGFQETQYF.

The chain has TRBV5-1 and TRBJ2-1; 7 positions agree with TRBD1. The length of the CDR3 is 14 residues. Germline-derived CDR1 and CDR2 are SGHRS and YFSETQ. The V gene end was trimmed by 5 bases and the J gene end by 6 bases; junction bases not matched to a gene: 8. CDR3 coding DNA: TGCGCCAGCAGGACGACAGGGAGTCTCAATGAGCAGTTCTTC. Protein sequence: CASRTTGSLNEQFF. The variable domain in full, completed from reference TRBV5-1 and TRBJ2-1, reads KAGVTQTPRYLIKTRGQQVTLSCSPISGHRSVSWYQQTPGQGLQFLFEYFSETQRNKGNFPGRFSGRQFSNSRSEMNVSTLELGDSALYLCASRTTGSLNEQFFGPGTRLTVL.

This sequence joins TRBV11-3 and TRBJ2-5, with a possible D match to TRBD2 (5 bases). Trimming removed 6 bases at V and 7 bases at J, with 15 bases between. CDR3 length: 13 residues. Germline V CDR1 and CDR2: SGHNT, YENEEA. CDR3 nucleotide sequence: TGTGCCAGCAGAACTAGGACCAGCTCGACCCAGTACTTC. Protein: CASRTRTSSTQYF.

There are many counts of this clone. V and J are TRBV7-2 and TRBJ1-5; D not certain. The CDR3 spans 13 residues. Trimming pared 5 bases from V and 5 bases from J, leaving 10 bases between. Germline values: CDR1 SGHTA, CDR2 FQGNSA. The DNA for the CDR3 is TGTGCCAGCAGCCCGCAGCAGGATCAGCCCCAGCATTTT. Amino acid sequence: CASSPQQDQPQHF.

The chain uses TRBV4-2 and TRBJ2-5; 7 bases map to TRBD1. Germline trimming cut 2 bases from V and 4 bases from J; bases unmatched to any gene: 4. Looked up from germline, CDR1 is LGHNA and CDR2 is YNFKEQ. This CDR3 has 14 amino acids. The CDR3 reads CASSQPTGSETQYF. CDR3 DNA sequence: TGTGCCAGCAGCCAACCGACAGGGTCAGAGACCCAGTACTTC.

The chain recombines TRBV4-3 with TRBJ1-4, with D possibly being TRBD1 (6 bases). Trimming stripped 7 bases from V and 7 bases from J, with 19 bases between. This CDR3 spans 15 amino acids. Germline V lookup: CDR1 LGHNA, CDR2 YSLEER. The CDR3 is CASTEGQGRFEKLFF. DNA for the CDR3: TGCGCCAGCACCGAGGGGCAGGGGAGGTTTGAAAAACTGTTTTTT.

The chain combines TRBV28 with TRBJ1-1; possibly TRBD1 for D (5 bases). This CDR3 has 13 amino acids. V was pared by 6 bases and J by 2 bases, with 10 bases between. Germline CDR1 reads MDHEN; CDR2 reads SYDVKM. The CDR3 nucleotides read TGTGCCAGCAGGTGGGACGGCAACACTGAAGCTTTCTTT. Protein: CASRWDGNTEAFF.

The chain combines TRBV4-1 with TRBJ2-1; 9 nucleotides line up with TRBD2. The germline gives CDR1 MGHRA, CDR2 YSYEKL. The junction had 14 bases not matched to a gene; V was cut back by 0 bases and J by 2 bases. The CDR3 sequence is 20 residues long. The CDR3 spells CASSQEGWSSGGVPYNEQFF. DNA of the CDR3: TGCGCCAGCAGCCAAGAAGGGTGGAGTAGCGGGGGAGTCCCCTACAATGAGCAGTTCTTC.

The V gene is TRBV30, the J gene TRBJ2-5; the match to TRBD2 covers 8 bases. V lost 5 bases and J lost 1; bases outside the gene matches: 6. Germline V gives CDR1 GTSNPN, CDR2 SVGIG (reference sequence). This CDR3 contains 14 residues. This chain's CDR3 is CAWQGGGIQETQYF. The CDR3 DNA reads TGTGCCTGGCAGGGCGGGGGGATCCAAGAGACCCAGTACTTC.